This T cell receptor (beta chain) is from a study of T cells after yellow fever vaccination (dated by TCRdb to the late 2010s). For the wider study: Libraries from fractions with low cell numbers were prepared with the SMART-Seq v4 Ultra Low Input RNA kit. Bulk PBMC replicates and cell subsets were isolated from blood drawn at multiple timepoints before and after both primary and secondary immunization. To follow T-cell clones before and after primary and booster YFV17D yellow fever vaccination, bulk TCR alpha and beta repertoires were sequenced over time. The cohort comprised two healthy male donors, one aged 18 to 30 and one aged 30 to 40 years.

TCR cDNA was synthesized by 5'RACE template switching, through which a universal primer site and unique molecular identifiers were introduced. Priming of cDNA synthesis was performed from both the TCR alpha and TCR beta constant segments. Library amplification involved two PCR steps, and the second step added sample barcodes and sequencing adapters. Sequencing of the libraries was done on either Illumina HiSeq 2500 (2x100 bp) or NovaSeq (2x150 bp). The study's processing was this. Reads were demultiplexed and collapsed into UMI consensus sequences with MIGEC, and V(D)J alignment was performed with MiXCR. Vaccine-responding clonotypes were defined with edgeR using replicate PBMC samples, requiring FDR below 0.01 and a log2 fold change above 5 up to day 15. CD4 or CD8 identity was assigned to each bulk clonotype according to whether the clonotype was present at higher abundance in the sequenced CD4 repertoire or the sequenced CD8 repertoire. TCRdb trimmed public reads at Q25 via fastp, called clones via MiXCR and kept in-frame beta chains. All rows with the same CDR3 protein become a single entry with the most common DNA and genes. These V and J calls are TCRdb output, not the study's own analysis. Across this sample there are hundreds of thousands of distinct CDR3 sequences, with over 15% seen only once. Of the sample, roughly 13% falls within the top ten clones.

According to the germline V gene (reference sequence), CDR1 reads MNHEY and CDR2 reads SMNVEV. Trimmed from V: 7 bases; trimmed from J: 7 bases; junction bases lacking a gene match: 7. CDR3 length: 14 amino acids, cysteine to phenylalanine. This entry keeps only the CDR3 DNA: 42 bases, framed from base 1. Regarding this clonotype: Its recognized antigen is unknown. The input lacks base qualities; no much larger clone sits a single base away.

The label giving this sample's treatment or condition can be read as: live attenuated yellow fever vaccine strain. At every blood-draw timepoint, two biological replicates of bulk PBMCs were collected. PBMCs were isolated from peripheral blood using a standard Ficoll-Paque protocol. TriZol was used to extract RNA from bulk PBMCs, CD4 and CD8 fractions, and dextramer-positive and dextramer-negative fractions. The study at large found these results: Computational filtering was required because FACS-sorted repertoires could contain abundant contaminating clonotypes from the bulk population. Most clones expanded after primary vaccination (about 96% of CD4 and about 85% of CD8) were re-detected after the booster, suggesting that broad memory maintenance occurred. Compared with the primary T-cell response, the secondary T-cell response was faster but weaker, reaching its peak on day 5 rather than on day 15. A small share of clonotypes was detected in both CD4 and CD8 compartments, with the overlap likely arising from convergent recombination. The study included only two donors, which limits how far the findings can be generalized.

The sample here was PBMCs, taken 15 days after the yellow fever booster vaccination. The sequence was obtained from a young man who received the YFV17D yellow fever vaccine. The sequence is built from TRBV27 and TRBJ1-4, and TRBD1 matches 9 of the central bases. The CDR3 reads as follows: CASNNRGPGEKLFF. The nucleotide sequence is TGTGCCAGCAACAACAGGGGGCCGGGTGAAAAACTGTTTTTT.